Described below is a single T cell receptor beta chain sequence and its context. The sample comes from a study of T cell changes during pregnancy in multiple sclerosis. Assay used: immunoSEQ multiplex PCR; TCRdb lists only in-frame clones, some missing. The sample lists about 68,000 clones; 75% to 95% were seen once. Unmatched junction bases numbered 4, after V lost 3 bases and J lost 1 base. Germline V gene lookup returns CDR1 SNHLY and CDR2 FYNNEI. There are 15 residues in the CDR3. This clonotype originated in a female donor with multiple sclerosis, enrolled in a pregnancy study. The specimen was peripheral blood, collected in the third trimester of pregnancy. The chain recombines TRBV2 with TRBJ2-7, with 9 bases that match TRBD2. DNA of the CDR3: TGTGCCAGCAGTGAGCCTAGCGGGATTTCCTACGAGCAGTACTTC. Encoded protein: CASSEPSGISYEQYF.